These 15 T cell receptor beta chains were sequenced from one sample in a study of Graves' ophthalmopathy and Graves' hyperthyroidism. As the template, RNA transcripts were used to amplify TCR beta CDR3 regions. A first-round RT-PCR used HTBI primers, followed by a second-round multiplex PCR. TCRdb fed the multiplex PCR reads into MiXCR, producing one record per CDR3 protein. The sample consists of 1 million to 1.3 million distinct CDR3 sequences, about 40% of them appearing once. The specimen was peripheral blood or thyroid tissue (not recorded which). The receptor set was obtained from an adult man with Graves' hyperthyroidism.

This clonotype is a singleton in its sample. The gene calls are TRBV29-1 and TRBJ2-7; D gene unclear. The CDR3 is 11 residues long. Deletions cut 4 bases from V and 7 bases from J, with 11 bases between. Germline V gene data show CDR1 as SQVTM and CDR2 as ANQGSEA. CDR3 in DNA: TGCAGCGTTGGTAACGTGGGGGAGCAGTACTTC. Translated, it gives CSVGNVGEQYF.

The V call is TRBV19, the J call TRBJ1-4, with D perhaps matching TRBD1 (5 bases). Trimming shortened V by 9 bases and J by 0 bases, and 20 bases separated the two germline ends. This CDR3 has 17 amino acids. Per germline, CDR1 LNHDA and CDR2 SQIVND (reference sequence). The CDR3 reads CASSLLRGVATNEKLFF. The CDR3 nucleotides read TGTGCCAGCAGTTTATTGAGAGGGGTTGCAACTAATGAAAAACTGTTTTTT.

The chain carries TRBV2 and TRBJ1-2; D is undetermined. CDR1 and CDR2 from the germline V gene are SNHLY and FYNNEI. The V end lost 8 bases, the J end lost 2 bases, and 18 bases lay between the germline ends. The CDR3 has 15 residues. In DNA, the CDR3 is TGTGCCAGCTCACCACCTAACACCCCCAACTATGGCTACACCTTC. This translates into CASSPPNTPNYGYTF.

Comment on this clonotype: One junction end disagrees with the germline gene, perhaps due to a read error. J is TRBJ2-7 and V is TRBV10-1; no definite D call. The CDR3 consists of 11 residues. The germline CDR1 and CDR2 sequences are WNHNN and SYGVQD (reference sequence). The CDR3 loop reads CAWASSYEQYF. Written as DNA, the CDR3 is TGTGCCTGGGCTAGTTCCTACGAGCAGTACTTC.

The chain carries TRBV10-1 and TRBJ2-2, with D possibly TRBD1 on 6 matching bases. Germline loops: CDR1 WNHNN, CDR2 SYGVQD (reference sequence). Deletions cut 0 bases from V and 6 bases from J, with 8 bases between. There are 14 residues in the CDR3. For the CDR3, the DNA is TGCGCCAGCAGTGAGTCCAGGGGATCCGGGGAGCTGTTTTTT. It codes for CASSESRGSGELFF.

As to this clonotype: A much bigger clone sits one base away, suggesting this may be a read error. The V call is TRBV5-6, the J call TRBJ2-7, with 7 nucleotides matching TRBD2. The J segment lost 2 bases and the V segment lost 5 bases, leaving 10 bases of the junction unmatched. Germline V gene data show CDR1 as SGHDT and CDR2 as YYEEEE. This CDR3 spans 15 amino acids. For the CDR3, the DNA is TGTGCCAGCAGAACACGAGCGGGGACCACCTACGAGCAGTACTTC. It yields the protein CASRTRAGTTYEQYF.

V and J are TRBV20-1 and TRBJ1-1; TRBD1 is a possible D gene (5 bases). Trimming stripped 6 bases from V and 0 bases from J, with 14 bases between. The CDR3 runs to 14 residues. The germline V gene encodes CDR1 DFQATT and CDR2 SNEGSKA (reference sequence). The CDR3, as DNA: TGCAGTGCCGGGGGGGGACCGATGAACACTGAAGCTTTCTTT. Translating gives CSAGGGPMNTEAFF.

The J gene is TRBJ2-7, the V gene TRBV10-2; 11 bases line up with TRBD2. The CDR3 runs to 15 residues. In germline, CDR1 is WSHSY, CDR2 SAAADI. Trimming at V came to 4 bases and at J to 7 bases, leaving 9 bases not matched to a gene. In DNA, the CDR3 is TGCGCCAGCAGTGCTCTTAGCGGGAGGGCCGGGGAGCAGTACTTC. Translated, it gives CASSALSGRAGEQYF.

This clonotype was counted a few times. V gene TRBV6-5 combines with J gene TRBJ1-6; D is undetermined. With 5 bases removed from V and 7 bases from J, the gap between germline ends came to 15 bases. The CDR3 totals 15 residues. Germline V CDR1 and CDR2: MNHEY, SVGAGI. The CDR3 DNA reads as TGTGCCAGCAGTCCCGTGGAGGCGAAGAATTCACCCCTCCACTTT. It translates to CASSPVEAKNSPLHF.

In this sample, this clonotype turned up a few times. This chain uses TRBV7-2 with TRBJ1-3; a weak D match, TRBD1 (5 bases). V shed 1 base and J shed 2 bases, with 12 bases lying between them. CDR3 length: 16 amino acids. CDR1 is SGHTA and CDR2 is FQGNSA in the germline V gene. The CDR3 nucleotides are TGTGCCAGCAGCTTAGGGGGGGGGAGCACTGGAAACACCATATATTTT. This encodes CASSLGGGSTGNTIYF.

Many counts were recorded for this clonotype. The V and J genes are TRBV10-3 and TRBJ2-7; D gene uncertain. Germline V lookup: CDR1 ENHRY, CDR2 SYGVKD. CDR3 length equals 13 residues. Trimming pared 3 bases from V and 7 bases from J, leaving 13 bases between. The CDR3, as DNA: TGTGCCATCAGTGACCCAAACGGACCTGAGCAGTACTTC. This encodes CAISDPNGPEQYF.

This clonotype has ten or more counts. This chain uses TRBV29-1 with TRBJ1-2, with D uncertain. Germline V lookup: CDR1 SQVTM, CDR2 ANQGSEA. The ends were cut back, 7 bases at V and 8 bases at J, with 20 bases in the middle. This CDR3 region has 13 residues. The DNA for the CDR3 is TGCAGCGCCATAAACGGGCCCCGAGGCGGCTACACCTTC. Translated: CSAINGPRGGYTF. The variable domain in full, with the rest retrieved from reference TRBV29-1 and TRBJ1-2, is SAVISQKPSRDICQRGTSLTIQCQVDSQVTMMFWYRQQPGQSLTLIATANQGSEATYESGFVIDKFPISRPNLTFSTLTVSNMSPEDSSIYLCSAINGPRGGYTFGSGTRLTVV.

In its sample, this clonotype was seen many times. The chain couples TRBV24-1 to TRBJ1-1, with D hard to call. The germline V and J ends were trimmed by 9 bases and 5 bases, with 12 bases remaining between them. Germline CDR1 reads KGHDR; CDR2 reads SFDVKD. The CDR3 sequence is 12 residues long. As DNA, the CDR3 is TGTGCCACCTTCAGGAACGGTACTGAAGCTTTCTTT. This sequence encodes CATFRNGTEAFF.

This clonotype was found a few times. V usage is TRBV6-5 and J usage is TRBJ2-7, with TRBD1 identical over 9 bases. Trimming at V came to 8 bases and at J to 2 bases, leaving 7 bases not matched to a gene. CDR3 length equals 14 residues. CDR1 MNHEY and CDR2 SVGAGI come from the germline V gene. CDR3 DNA: TGTGCCAGCCTTGGGACAGGGAGAACCTACGAGCAGTACTTC. This encodes CASLGTGRTYEQYF.

V usage is TRBV29-1 and J usage is TRBJ1-1; 7 positions match TRBD1. J lost 5 bases, V lost 7 bases, and 13 bases had no gene match. Germline V gene sequence: CDR1 SQVTM, CDR2 ANQGSEA. This CDR3 comprises 14 residues. DNA of the CDR3: TGCAGCGCCAGCAGACAGGGACGGGGTACTGAAGCTTTCTTT. Its protein is CSASRQGRGTEAFF.